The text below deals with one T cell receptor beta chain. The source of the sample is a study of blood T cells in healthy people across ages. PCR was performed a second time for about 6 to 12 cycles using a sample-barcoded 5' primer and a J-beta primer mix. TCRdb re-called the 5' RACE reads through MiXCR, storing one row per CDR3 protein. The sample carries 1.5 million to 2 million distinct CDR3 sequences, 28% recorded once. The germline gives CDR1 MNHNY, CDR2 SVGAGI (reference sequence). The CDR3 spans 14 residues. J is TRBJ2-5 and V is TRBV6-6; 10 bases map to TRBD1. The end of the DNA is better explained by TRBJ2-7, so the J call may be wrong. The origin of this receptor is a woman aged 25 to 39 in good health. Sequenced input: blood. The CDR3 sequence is CASGIGQGDHEQYF. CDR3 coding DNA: TGTGCCAGCGGGATCGGACAGGGGGACCACGAGCAGTACTTC.